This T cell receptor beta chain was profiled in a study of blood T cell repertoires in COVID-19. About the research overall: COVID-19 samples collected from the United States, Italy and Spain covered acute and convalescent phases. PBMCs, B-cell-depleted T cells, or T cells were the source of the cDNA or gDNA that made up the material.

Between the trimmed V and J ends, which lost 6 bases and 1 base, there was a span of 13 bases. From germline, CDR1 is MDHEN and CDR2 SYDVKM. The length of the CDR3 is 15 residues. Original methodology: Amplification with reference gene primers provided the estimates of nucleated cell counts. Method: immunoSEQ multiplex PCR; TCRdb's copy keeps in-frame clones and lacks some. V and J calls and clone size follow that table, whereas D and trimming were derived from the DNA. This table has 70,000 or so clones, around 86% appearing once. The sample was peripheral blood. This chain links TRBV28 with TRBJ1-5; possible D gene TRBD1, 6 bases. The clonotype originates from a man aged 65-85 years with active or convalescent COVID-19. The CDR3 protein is CASSGAGTSNQPQHF. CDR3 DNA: TGTGCCAGCAGCGGCGCCGGGACAAGCAATCAGCCCCAGCATTTT.